This T cell receptor (beta chain) emerged from a study of T cell repertoires in cytomegalovirus infection. Whole-study context: Public TCR beta signature analysis indicated the presence of both CMV infection and matching HLA type.

Study-level findings and limits: The ex vivo response was dominated by HLA-C-restricted CMV-specific TCR beta clonotypes.

The CDR3 loop spans 16 amino acids. V lost 2 bases and J 0 bases, leaving 11 bases between the germline ends. Germline CDR1 and CDR2: KGHSH and LQKENI. Concerning this clonotype: The target antigen is unknown.

TCRdb reprocessed the reads with MiXCR, giving one entry per CDR3 protein. The data show about 360,000 distinct CDR3 sequences, 15% to 20% seen once. The sequenced sample was PBMCs. This TCR was recovered from a human donor in good health (CMV status not recorded). Some clones in this sample may be carry-over from other donors' samples. The chain joins TRBV18 to TRBJ1-3; D is uncertain. The CDR3, as DNA: TGTGCCAGCTCACCAGATAGGGCCAACTCTGGAAACACCATATATTTT. It codes for CASSPDRANSGNTIYF.